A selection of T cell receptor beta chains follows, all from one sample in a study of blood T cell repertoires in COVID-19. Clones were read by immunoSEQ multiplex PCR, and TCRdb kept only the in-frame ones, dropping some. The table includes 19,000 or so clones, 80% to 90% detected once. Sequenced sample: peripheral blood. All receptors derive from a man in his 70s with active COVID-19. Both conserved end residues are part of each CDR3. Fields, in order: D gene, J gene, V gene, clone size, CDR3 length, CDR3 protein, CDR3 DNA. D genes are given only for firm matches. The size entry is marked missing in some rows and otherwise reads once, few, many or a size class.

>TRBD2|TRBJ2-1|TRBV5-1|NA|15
CASRYPGTSSNEQFF
TGCGCCAGCAGGTATCCCGGGACTAGCTCAAATGAGCAGTTCTTC
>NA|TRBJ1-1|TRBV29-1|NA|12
CSVGQGKTEAFF
TGCAGCGTTGGGCAGGGAAAGACTGAAGCTTTCTTT
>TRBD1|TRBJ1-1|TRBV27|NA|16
CASSKMTGVMNTEAFF
TGTGCCAGCAGTAAAATGACAGGGGTAATGAACACTGAAGCTTTCTTT
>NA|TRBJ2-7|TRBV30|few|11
CAWSQGGEQYF
TGTGCCTGGAGTCAGGGGGGCGAGCAGTACTTC
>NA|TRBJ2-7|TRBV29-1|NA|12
CSVEVSSYEQYF
TGCAGCGTTGAGGTCTCGAGCTACGAGCAGTACTTC
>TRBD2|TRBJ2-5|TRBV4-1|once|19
CASSQDPRTSGGARETQYF
TGCGCCAGCAGCCAAGATCCCCGGACTAGCGGGGGGGCCAGGGAGACCCAGTACTTC
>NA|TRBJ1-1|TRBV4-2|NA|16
CASSQGPRSGSTEAFF
TGTGCCAGCAGCCAAGGTCCACGTAGCGGATCTACTGAAGCTTTCTTT
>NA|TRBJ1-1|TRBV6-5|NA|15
CASSYATAGNTEAFF
TGTGCCAGCAGTTACGCCACGGCGGGGAACACTGAAGCTTTCTTT
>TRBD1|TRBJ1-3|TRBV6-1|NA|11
CASSERGQLYF
TGTGCCAGCAGTGAACGGGGACAGCTATATTTT
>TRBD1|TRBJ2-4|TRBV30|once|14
CACTPSGTGDIQYF
TGTGCCTGTACCCCCTCCGGGACAGGGGACATTCAGTACTTC
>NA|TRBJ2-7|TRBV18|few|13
CASSLREFGEQYF
TGTGCCAGCTCACTCCGGGAATTCGGCGAGCAGTACTTC
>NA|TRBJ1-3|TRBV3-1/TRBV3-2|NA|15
CASSQDGYSGNTIYF
TGTGCCAGCAGCCAAGACGGGTACTCTGGAAACACCATATATTTT
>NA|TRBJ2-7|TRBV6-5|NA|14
CASSTRQNPYEQYF
TGTGCCAGCAGTACCCGCCAGAACCCCTACGAGCAGTACTTC
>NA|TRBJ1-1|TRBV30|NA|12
CAWSRGGPEAFF
TGTGCCTGGAGTAGGGGGGGACCTGAAGCTTTCTTT
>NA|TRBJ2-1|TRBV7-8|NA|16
CASSLKGQRSTNEQFF
TGTGCCAGCAGCTTAAAGGGACAAAGATCTACAAATGAGCAGTTCTTC
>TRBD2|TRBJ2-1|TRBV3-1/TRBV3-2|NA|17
CASRRGTSGSSYNEQFF
TGTGCCAGCAGACGAGGGACTAGCGGGAGCTCCTACAATGAGCAGTTCTTC
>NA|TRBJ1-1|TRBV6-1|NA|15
CASSEGRDAFTEAFF
TGTGCCAGCAGTGAAGGGAGGGACGCCTTCACTGAAGCTTTCTTT
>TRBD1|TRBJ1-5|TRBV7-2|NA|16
CASSSRTGDSNQPQHF
TGTGCCAGCAGCTCCCGGACAGGGGATAGCAATCAGCCCCAGCATTTT
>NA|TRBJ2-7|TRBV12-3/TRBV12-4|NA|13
CASSFSGGDEQYF
TGTGCCAGCAGTTTCTCAGGAGGCGACGAGCAGTACTTC
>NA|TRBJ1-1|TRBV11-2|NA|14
CASSLEAGLGEAFF
TGTGCCAGCAGCTTAGAGGCAGGGTTGGGGGAAGCTTTCTTT